These T cell receptor beta chains were read from a single sample in a study of response to subunit inactivated influenza vaccine. One entry per CDR3 protein, called by TCRdb with MiXCR from the RT-PCR reads. The table records about 190,000 distinct CDR3 sequences, approximately 15% of them present only once. Here the sequenced sample was CD8+ T cells sorted from PBMCs, taken 5 days after vaccination. These receptors were taken from a man between 45 and 60 years old who received an inactivated influenza vaccine. CDR3s include the opening cysteine and the closing phenylalanine or tryptophan. A D gene is named only where the DNA matches it firmly. Only part of the rows carry a size: once, few, many, or a class if the clone is expanded.

clone size	J gene	V gene	D gene	CDR3 DNA	CDR3 protein
NA	TRBJ1-1	TRBV6-2/TRBV6-3	TRBD1	TGTGCCAGCATTCCGGACAGGGTGACTGAAGCTTTCTTT	CASIPDRVTEAFF
once	TRBJ2-7	TRBV30	NA	TGTGCCTGTTACTCCCGGTACGAGCAGTACTTC	CACYSRYEQYF
few	TRBJ2-7	TRBV7-9	NA	TGTGCCAGCAGCCCAGAGTCGGGACACCCTTTCTACGAGCAGTACTTC	CASSPESGHPFYEQYF
few	TRBJ2-3	TRBV20-1	TRBD2	TGCAGTGCTGACCGACTAGCGGGAGTGTCAGATACGCAGTATTTT	CSADRLAGVSDTQYF
once	TRBJ2-3	TRBV5-1	TRBD2	TGCGCCAGCAGCCTTAGCGGGGGGGCCATCGCAGATACGCAGTATTTT	CASSLSGGAIADTQYF
NA	TRBJ2-7	TRBV5-6	NA	TGTGCCAGCAGCGAGGGGGGGGGAAATGACGAGCAGTACTTC	CASSEGGGNDEQYF
few	TRBJ2-1	TRBV11-2	TRBD2	TGTGCCAGCAGCCTGAGGACTAGCGGGAGCGGGGAGCAGTTCTTC	CASSLRTSGSGEQFF
NA	TRBJ2-5	TRBV15	NA	TGTGCCACCAGCAGGAGGGAGGCCCAAGAGACCCAGTACTTC	CATSRREAQETQYF
few	TRBJ1-5	TRBV2	NA	TGTGCCAGCAGGGATACTGGCAATCAGCCCCAGCATTTT	CASRDTGNQPQHF
many	TRBJ2-2	TRBV6-2/TRBV6-3	NA	TGTGCCAGCAGTATCCTTGGGCAGGAGAACACCGGGGAGCTGTTTTTT	CASSILGQENTGELFF
many	TRBJ1-5	TRBV2	NA	TGTGCCAGCAGTGAAGTCGGCCGTTCTGAGGAGCCCCAGCATTTT	CASSEVGRSEEPQHF
NA	TRBJ2-1	TRBV28	TRBD2	TGTGCCAGCAGCGGACTAGCGGGGTTATACAATGAGCAGTTCTTC	CASSGLAGLYNEQFF
few	TRBJ2-2	TRBV7-6	NA	TGTGCCAGCAGCTTGGGCCCAGGGCGGGAGCTGTTTTTT	CASSLGPGRELFF
once	TRBJ2-7	TRBV29-1	NA	TGCAGCGTTGAAGAGTTCCGGTCAGGGTCTACCTACGAGCAGTACTTC	CSVEEFRSGSTYEQYF
NA	TRBJ2-3	TRBV7-9	NA	TGTGCCATCCCCGGGATCACAGATACGCAGTATTTT	CAIPGITDTQYF
NA	TRBJ2-1	TRBV20-1	NA	TGCAGTGCTAGCCGGGGGGAGCAGTTCTTC	CSASRGEQFF
few	TRBJ2-7	TRBV13	NA	TGTGCCAGCAGCTTCCGATCCCTGACAGGTCCCACCTACGAGCAGTACTTC	CASSFRSLTGPTYEQYF
NA	TRBJ2-7	TRBV12-3/TRBV12-4	TRBD1	TGTGCCAGCAGTTCCTCAAGGACAGGGGCCTACGAGCAGTACTTC	CASSSSRTGAYEQYF
few	TRBJ1-5	TRBV2	TRBD1	TGTGCCAGCAGCTCCGGGACAGGATCCTTCAATCAGCCCCAGCATTTT	CASSSGTGSFNQPQHF
NA	TRBJ2-7	TRBV5-6	NA	TGTGCCAGCAGCTTCTGGGGTCGCGAGCAGTACTTC	CASSFWGREQYF
few	TRBJ2-7	TRBV7-8	TRBD1	TGTGCCAGCAGCTTAGCGATCTGGGACAGGGAAGAGTACTTC	CASSLAIWDREEYF
NA	TRBJ2-3	TRBV2	NA	TGTGCCAGCAGGGGGGGTGGGACTCCCTACGATACGCAGTATTTT	CASRGGGTPYDTQYF
few	TRBJ1-1	TRBV20-1	NA	TGCAGTGCTAGAGATTGGGACACTGAAGCTTTCTTT	CSARDWDTEAFF
NA	TRBJ2-7	TRBV5-1	TRBD2	TGCGCCAGCGGGCTGAGGAATAGCGGGGAACACGCCTACGAGCAGTACTTC	CASGLRNSGEHAYEQYF
many	TRBJ2-7	TRBV21-1	NA	TGTGCCAGCAGCATTTCTTCCGGGACAGGGCCCTACGAGCAGTACTTC	CASSISSGTGPYEQYF
NA	TRBJ2-7	TRBV20-1	TRBD2	TGCAGTGCTAGAGGACGGACTAGCGGCTACGAGCAGTACTTC	CSARGRTSGYEQYF
NA	TRBJ2-1	TRBV20-1	TRBD2	TGCAGTGCTACAACGGTAGCGGGGGTTAGCTCCTACAATGAGCAGTTCTTC	CSATTVAGVSSYNEQFF
few	TRBJ2-5	TRBV9	NA	TGTGCCAGCAGCGTAGCTACTCGAGAGACCCAGTACTTC	CASSVATRETQYF
many	TRBJ2-1	TRBV11-2	TRBD2	TGTGCCAGCAGCTTAGACTCGGGGATAGCGGGTAACTACAATGAGCAGTTCTTC	CASSLDSGIAGNYNEQFF
NA	TRBJ2-5	TRBV30	NA	TGTGCCTGGAGTCCTGGGACGATCCAAGAGACCCAGTACTTC	CAWSPGTIQETQYF
NA	TRBJ1-1	TRBV20-1	NA	TGCAGTGCTGAGGTAGGCACTGAAGCTTTCTTT	CSAEVGTEAFF
few	TRBJ2-7	TRBV5-1	TRBD1	TGCGCCAGCAGCGGAGGACAGGGGATTTCCTACGAGCAGTACTTC	CASSGGQGISYEQYF
few	TRBJ2-7	TRBV5-1	NA	TGCGCCAGCAGCTTTAACGAGTACTACGAGCAGTACTTC	CASSFNEYYEQYF
few	TRBJ2-1	TRBV11-3	NA	TGTGCCAGCAGCTTGGGGACCAACCGATGGGAGCAGTTCTTC	CASSLGTNRWEQFF
NA	TRBJ2-2	TRBV28	TRBD2	TGTGCCAGCAGTCTCACGGGGGGATCCGGGGAGCTGTTTTTT	CASSLTGGSGELFF
NA	TRBJ2-2	TRBV6-2/TRBV6-3	NA	TGTGCCAGCAGGGGTTTGTCGGACACCGGGGAGCTGTTTTTT	CASRGLSDTGELFF
NA	TRBJ2-7	TRBV11-2	TRBD2	TGTGCCAGCAGCTTAGAACCGGGACTAGCGTACGAGCAGTACTTC	CASSLEPGLAYEQYF
few	TRBJ2-3	TRBV15	NA	TGTGCCACCAGCAGAGATCTTGGCGGGTTAGTTACAGATACGCAGTATTTT	CATSRDLGGLVTDTQYF
many	TRBJ2-1	TRBV12-3/TRBV12-4	TRBD2	TGTGCCAGCAATTCAGCGGGGGGGCCCTACAATGAGCAGTTCTTC	CASNSAGGPYNEQFF
NA	TRBJ1-1	TRBV5-6	NA	TGTGCCAGCCGGCCGATTACAGTGAACACTGAAGCTTTCTTT	CASRPITVNTEAFF
NA	TRBJ2-1	TRBV5-1	NA	TGCGCCAGCAGCCCCGGGACATTGAACAATGAGCAGTTCTTC	CASSPGTLNNEQFF
NA	TRBJ2-5	TRBV28	NA	TGTGCCAGCACCCCACCAAGGGGAACCCAGTACTTC	CASTPPRGTQYF
many	TRBJ1-3	TRBV7-2	NA	TGTGCCAGCAGCTTTATTCTAGACTCTGGAAACACCATATATTTT	CASSFILDSGNTIYF
few	TRBJ2-6	TRBV29-1	NA	TGCAGTCTGAGGGAGCCTGGGGCCAACGTCCTGACTTTC	CSLREPGANVLTF
NA	TRBJ1-4	TRBV7-7	TRBD1	TGTGCTAGCAGCTTCCGGGACAGCCCTAATGAAAAACTGTTTTTT	CASSFRDSPNEKLFF
NA	TRBJ2-5	TRBV4-3	TRBD2	TGCGCCAGCAGCCAAGGGGCGGGAGCGGGCCTTCTAGGGGAGACCCAGTACTTC	CASSQGAGAGLLGETQYF
few	TRBJ1-5	TRBV10-2	NA	TGCGCCAGCAGTGAGTCGGGTGCCGGGGAGCCCCAGCATTTT	CASSESGAGEPQHF
few	TRBJ2-1	TRBV10-3	NA	TGTGCCATCAGTGAGTCTCAAGATAGCAGCGCTGAGGGGAATGAGCAGTTCTTC	CAISESQDSSAEGNEQFF
few	TRBJ1-4	TRBV9	NA	TGTGCCAGCAGCGTATCCGGGGCGACTAATGAAAAACTGTTTTTT	CASSVSGATNEKLFF
few	TRBJ2-1	TRBV12-3/TRBV12-4	TRBD2	TGTGCCAGCAGTGCGCGGACTAGCGGTTACAATGAGCAGTTCTTC	CASSARTSGYNEQFF
NA	TRBJ2-1	TRBV29-1	NA	TGCAGCGTTGAAGAGAACTCGAATTACAATGAGCAGTTCTTC	CSVEENSNYNEQFF
NA	TRBJ2-7	TRBV6-5	TRBD1	TGTGCCAGCAGTGATCACGGACAGGGCGAGTACTTC	CASSDHGQGEYF
few	TRBJ1-2	TRBV6-1	TRBD1	TGTGCCAGCAGTCCCTCTCAGACAGGGGGCGCGGGCTACACCTTC	CASSPSQTGGAGYTF
few	TRBJ2-1	TRBV7-9	TRBD2	TGTGCCAGCAGCTTTCTAGTAGCGGGAGGCCTGGAGCAGTTCTTC	CASSFLVAGGLEQFF